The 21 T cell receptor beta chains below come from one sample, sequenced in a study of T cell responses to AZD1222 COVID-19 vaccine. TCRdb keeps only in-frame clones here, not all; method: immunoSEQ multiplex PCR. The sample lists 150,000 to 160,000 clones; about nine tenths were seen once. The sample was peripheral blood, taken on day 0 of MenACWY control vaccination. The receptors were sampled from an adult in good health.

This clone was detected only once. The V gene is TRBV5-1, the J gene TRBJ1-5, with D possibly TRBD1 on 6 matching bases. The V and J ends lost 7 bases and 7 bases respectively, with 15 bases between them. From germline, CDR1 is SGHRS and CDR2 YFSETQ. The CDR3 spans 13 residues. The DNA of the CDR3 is TGCGCCAGCCATTACAGGGTGCGACAGCCCCAGCATTTT. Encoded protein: CASHYRVRQPQHF.

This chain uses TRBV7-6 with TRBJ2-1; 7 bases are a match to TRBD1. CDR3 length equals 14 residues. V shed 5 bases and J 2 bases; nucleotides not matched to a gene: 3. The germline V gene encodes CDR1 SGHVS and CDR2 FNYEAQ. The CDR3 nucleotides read TGTGCCAGCAGCGCCGGGACAGCCTACAATGAGCAGTTCTTC. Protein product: CASSAGTAYNEQFF.

CDR3 sequence (DNA): TGTGCCAGCAGCGGGAATCAGCCCCAGCATTTT. It specifies CASSGNQPQHF. V gene TRBV5-5 combines with J gene TRBJ1-5; D call uncertain. The CDR3 is 11 residues long. Per the germline V gene, CDR1 is SGHKS and CDR2 is YYEKEE (reference sequence). V was cut by 4 bases and J by 4 bases, with 3 bases left in between.

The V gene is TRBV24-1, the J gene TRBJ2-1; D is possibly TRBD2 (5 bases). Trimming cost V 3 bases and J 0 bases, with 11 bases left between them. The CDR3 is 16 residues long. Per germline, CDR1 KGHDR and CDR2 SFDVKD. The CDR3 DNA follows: TGTGCCACCAGTGATCGTTTTGCGGGCTCCTACAATGAGCAGTTCTTC. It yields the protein CATSDRFAGSYNEQFF.

CDR3 amino acids: CASSLTGGAEAFF. The CDR3 DNA reads as TGTGCCAGCAGCTTGACAGGGGGGGCTGAAGCTTTCTTT. The chain uses TRBV7-2 and TRBJ1-1, with 9 positions matching TRBD1. V shed 3 bases, J shed 6 bases, and the junction held 2 bases outside the gene matches. The CDR3 has 13 amino acids. CDR1 and CDR2 (germline): SGHTA, FQGNSA.

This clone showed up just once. CDR3 residues: CASSPPGHEQYF. The DNA for the CDR3 is TGCGCCAGCAGCCCCCCGGGACACGAGCAGTACTTC. This rearrangement joins TRBV5-1 to TRBJ2-7, with D perhaps matching TRBD1 or TRBD2 (5 bases each). The CDR3 contains 12 residues. The V gene's germline CDR1 is SGHRS and CDR2 YFSETQ. V gave up 4 bases and J gave up 5 bases, with 10 bases separating them. Based on the CDR3 plus reference TRBV5-1 and TRBJ2-7, the full variable domain is KAGVTQTPRYLIKTRGQQVTLSCSPISGHRSVSWYQQTPGQGLQFLFEYFSETQRNKGNFPGRFSGRQFSNSRSEMNVSTLELGDSALYLCASSPPGHEQYFGPGTRLTVT.

The CDR3: CASNRDTGSYNEQFF. CDR3 DNA sequence: TGTGCCAGCAATAGAGACACCGGCTCCTACAATGAGCAGTTCTTC. The chain joins TRBV6-5 to TRBJ2-1; D not certain. V dropped 7 bases and J dropped 0 bases, with 13 bases sitting between them. The CDR3 spans 15 residues. The germline V gene has CDR1 MNHEY and CDR2 SVGAGI.

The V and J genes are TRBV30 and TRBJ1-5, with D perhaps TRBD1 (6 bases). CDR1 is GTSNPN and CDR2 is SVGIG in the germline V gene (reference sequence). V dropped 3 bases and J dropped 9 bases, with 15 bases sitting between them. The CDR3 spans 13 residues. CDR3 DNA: TGTGCCTGGAGAACTGGGGGGCGAGGGCCCCAGCATTTT. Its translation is CAWRTGGRGPQHF.

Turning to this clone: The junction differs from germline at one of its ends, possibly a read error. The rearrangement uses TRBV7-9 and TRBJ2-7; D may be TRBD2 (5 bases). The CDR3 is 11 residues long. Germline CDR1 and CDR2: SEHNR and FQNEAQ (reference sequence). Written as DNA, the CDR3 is TGTGCCAGCAGCTCGAAAGCGGTCGGACACTTC. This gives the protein CASSSKAVGHF.

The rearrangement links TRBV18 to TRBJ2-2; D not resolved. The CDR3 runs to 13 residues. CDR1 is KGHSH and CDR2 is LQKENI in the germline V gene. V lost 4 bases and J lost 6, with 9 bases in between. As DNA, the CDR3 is TGTGCCAGCTCACGGCAGAGCGCCGGGGAGCTGTTTTTT. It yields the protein CASSRQSAGELFF. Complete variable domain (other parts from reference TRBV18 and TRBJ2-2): NAGVMQNPRHLVRRRGQEARLRCSPMKGHSHVYWYRQLPEEGLKFMVYLQKENIIDESGMPKERFSAEFPKEGPSILRIQQVVRGDSAAYFCASSRQSAGELFFGEGSRLTVL.

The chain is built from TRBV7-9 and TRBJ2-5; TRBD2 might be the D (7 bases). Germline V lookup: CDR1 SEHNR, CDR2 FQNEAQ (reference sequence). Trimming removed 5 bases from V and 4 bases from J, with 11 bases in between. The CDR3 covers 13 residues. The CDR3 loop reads CASSLGGVETQYF. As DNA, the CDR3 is TGTGCCAGCAGCCTAGGGGGGGTAGAGACCCAGTACTTC. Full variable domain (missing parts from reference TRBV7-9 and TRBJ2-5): DTGVSQNPRHKITKRGQNVTFRCDPISEHNRLYWYRQTLGQGPEFLTYFQNEAQLEKSRLLSDRFSAERPKGSFSTLEIQRTEQGDSAMYLCASSLGGVETQYFGPGTRLLVL.

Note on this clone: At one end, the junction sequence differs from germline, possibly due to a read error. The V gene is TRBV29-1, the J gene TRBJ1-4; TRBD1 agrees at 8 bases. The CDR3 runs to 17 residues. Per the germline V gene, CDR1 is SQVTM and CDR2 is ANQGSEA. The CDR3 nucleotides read TGCAGTGTTGTCGCGTGGACAGGGAGGTCAACTAATGAAAAACTGTTTTTT. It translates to CSVVAWTGRSTNEKLFF.

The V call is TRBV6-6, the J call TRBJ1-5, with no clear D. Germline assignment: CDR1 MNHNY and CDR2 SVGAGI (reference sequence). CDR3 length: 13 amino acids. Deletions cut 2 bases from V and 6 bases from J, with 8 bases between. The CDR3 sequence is CASSYAVGQPQHF. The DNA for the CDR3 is TGTGCCAGCAGTTACGCCGTGGGTCAGCCCCAGCATTTT.

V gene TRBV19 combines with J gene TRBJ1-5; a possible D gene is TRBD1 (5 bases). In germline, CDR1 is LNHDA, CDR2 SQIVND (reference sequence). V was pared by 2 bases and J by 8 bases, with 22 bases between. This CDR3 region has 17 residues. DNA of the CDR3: TGTGCCAGTAGTATACACACCGGGACGCTCAGGCCTGAGCCCCAGCATTTT. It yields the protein CASSIHTGTLRPEPQHF.

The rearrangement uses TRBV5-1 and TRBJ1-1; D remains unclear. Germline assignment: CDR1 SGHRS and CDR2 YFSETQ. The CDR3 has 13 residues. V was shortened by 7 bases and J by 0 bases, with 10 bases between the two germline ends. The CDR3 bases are TGCGCCAGCCAGAGTCCTCTGAACACTGAAGCTTTCTTT. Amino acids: CASQSPLNTEAFF.

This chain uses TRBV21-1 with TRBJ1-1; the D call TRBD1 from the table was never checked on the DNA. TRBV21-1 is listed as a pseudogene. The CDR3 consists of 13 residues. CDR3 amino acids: CASSKVKNTEAFF. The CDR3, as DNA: TGTGCCAGCAGCAAAGTCAAGAACACTGAAGCTTTCTTT.

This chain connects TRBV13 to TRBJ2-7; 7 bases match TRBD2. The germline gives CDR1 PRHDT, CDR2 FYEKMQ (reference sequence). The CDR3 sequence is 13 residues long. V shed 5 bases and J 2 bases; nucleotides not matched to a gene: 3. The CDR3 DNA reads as TGTGCCAGCAGCCGGGGGACTACCTACGAGCAGTACGTC. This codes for CASSRGTTYEQYV.

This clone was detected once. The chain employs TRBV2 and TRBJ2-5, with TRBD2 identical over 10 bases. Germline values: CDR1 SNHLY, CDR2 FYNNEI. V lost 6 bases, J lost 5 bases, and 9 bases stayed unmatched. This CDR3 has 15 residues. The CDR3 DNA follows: TGTGCCAGCAGGACCCAGCGGGGGGGCCGTGAGACCCAGTACTTC. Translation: CASRTQRGGRETQYF. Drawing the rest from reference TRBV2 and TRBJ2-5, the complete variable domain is EPEVTQTPSHQVTQMGQEVILRCVPISNHLYFYWYRQILGQKVEFLVSFYNNEISEKSEIFDDQFSVERPDGSNFTLKIRSTKLEDSAMYFCASRTQRGGRETQYFGPGTRLLVL.

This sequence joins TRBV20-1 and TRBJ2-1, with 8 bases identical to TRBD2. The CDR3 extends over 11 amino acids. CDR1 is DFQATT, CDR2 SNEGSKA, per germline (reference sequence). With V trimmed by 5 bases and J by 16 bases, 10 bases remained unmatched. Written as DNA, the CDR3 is TGCAGTGCTGCCTCCGGGACTAGGACTTTCTTC. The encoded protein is CSAASGTRTFF.

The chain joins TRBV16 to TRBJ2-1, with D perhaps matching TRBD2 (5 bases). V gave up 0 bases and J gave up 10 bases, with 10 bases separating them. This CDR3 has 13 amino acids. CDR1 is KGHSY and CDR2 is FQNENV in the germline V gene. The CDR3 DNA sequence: TGTGCCAGCAGCCAATCCCGGGAAGGCGAGCAGTTCTTC. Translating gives CASSQSREGEQFF.

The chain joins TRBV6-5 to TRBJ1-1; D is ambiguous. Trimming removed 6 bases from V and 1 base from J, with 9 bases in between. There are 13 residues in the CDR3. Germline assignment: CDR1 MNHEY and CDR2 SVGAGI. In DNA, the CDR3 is TGTGCCAGCAGGAACTGGGGGAACACTGAAGCTTTCTTT. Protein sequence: CASRNWGNTEAFF.